A single sample gave rise to the 19 T cell receptor beta chains below, sequenced in a study of T cell repertoires in cytomegalovirus infection. TCRdb itself ran the reads through MiXCR, one entry per CDR3 protein. The data hold roughly 300,000 distinct CDR3 sequences, with 20% to 30% observed a single time. Sequenced input: PBMCs. These receptors were obtained from a human donor in good health (CMV status not recorded). Some clones in this sample may be carry-over from other donors' samples.

This sequence joins TRBV24-1 and TRBJ2-3; tentatively, D is TRBD1 or TRBD2 (6 bases each). The germline V gene has CDR1 KGHDR and CDR2 SFDVKD. V lost 5 bases, J lost 0 bases, and 11 bases lay in between. This CDR3 is 15 amino acids long. This chain's CDR3 is CATSGRGPSTDTQYF. CDR3 nucleotides: TGTGCCACCAGTGGTCGGGGGCCCAGCACAGATACGCAGTATTTT.

V gene TRBV6-2 or TRBV6-3 combines with J gene TRBJ2-5, with a weak D call TRBD2 (5 bases). V dropped 7 bases and J dropped 1 base, with 13 bases sitting between them. This CDR3 is built from 14 residues. Germline values: CDR1 MNHEY, CDR2 SVGEGT. The CDR3 DNA reads TGTGCCAGCAAATTTCCGGGGATCCAAGAGACCCAGTACTTC. It codes for CASKFPGIQETQYF.

CDR3 in DNA: TGCAGTGCTAGAGGACAGGGGGCCTACTACGAGCAGTACTTC. The encoded protein is CSARGQGAYYEQYF. This sequence joins TRBV20-1 and TRBJ2-7; 10 positions agree with TRBD1. The junction had 3 bases not matched to a gene; V was cut back by 1 base and J by 3 bases. This CDR3 has 14 residues. Per germline, CDR1 DFQATT and CDR2 SNEGSKA (reference sequence).

This clonotype was counted many times. V is TRBV7-2 and J is TRBJ2-1; 7 nucleotides match TRBD2. Germline loops: CDR1 SGHTA, CDR2 FQGNSA. J gave up 3 bases and V 2 bases, and 7 bases lay outside the gene matches. The CDR3 totals 16 residues. CDR3 sequence: CASSLFGLADYNEQFF. In nucleotides, the CDR3 is TGTGCCAGCAGCTTATTCGGCCTAGCGGACTACAATGAGCAGTTCTTC. Combining the CDR3 with reference TRBV7-2 and TRBJ2-1 gives the whole variable domain GAGVSQSPSNKVTEKGKDVELRCDPISGHTALYWYRQSLGQGLEFLIYFQGNSAPDKSGLPSDRFSAERTGGSVSTLTIQRTQQEDSAVYLCASSLFGLADYNEQFFGPGTRLTVL.

The chain joins TRBV15 to TRBJ2-5; D is unclear. The CDR3 has 15 residues. The germline CDR1 and CDR2 sequences are LNHNV and YYDKDF (reference sequence). The ends were cut back, 0 bases at V and 1 base at J, with 9 bases in the middle. CDR3 amino acids: CATSRDGRPQETQYF. CDR3 DNA sequence: TGTGCCACCAGCAGAGATGGCAGACCCCAAGAGACCCAGTACTTC.

V and J are TRBV7-2 and TRBJ2-1; weak D call: TRBD1 (6 bases). V lost 5 bases, J lost 7 bases, and 15 bases lay in between. CDR3 length: 14 residues. The germline CDR1 and CDR2 sequences are SGHTA and FQGNSA. In DNA, the CDR3 is TGTGCCAGCAGCCGATACAGGGTTGGAAATGAGCAGTTCTTC. It yields the protein CASSRYRVGNEQFF.

In this sample, this clonotype turned up many times. The chain carries TRBV7-2 and TRBJ2-5; D tentatively fits TRBD1 or TRBD2 (5 bases each). V lost 1 base and J 5 bases, leaving 14 bases between the germline ends. Germline loops: CDR1 SGHTA, CDR2 FQGNSA. CDR3 size: 15 residues. The CDR3: CASSLVLGWGETQYF. In nucleotides, the CDR3 is TGTGCCAGCAGCTTAGTCTTGGGGTGGGGGGAGACCCAGTACTTC.

The V gene is TRBV6-2 or TRBV6-3, the J gene TRBJ2-1; TRBD2 matches 8 bases. The CDR3 covers 14 residues. The germline gives CDR1 MNHEY, CDR2 SVGEGT. With 6 bases clipped from V and 9 bases from J, the junction kept 10 bases outside the gene matches. The DNA of the CDR3 is TGTGCCAGCAGACTAGCGGAACGGAGAACTGAGCAGTTCTTC. Translating gives CASRLAERRTEQFF.

CDR3 DNA sequence: TGTGCCAGCACCGGGACCGCCAACGTCCTGACTTTC. It is translated as CASTGTANVLTF. The genes are TRBV28 and TRBJ2-6; either TRBD1 or TRBD2 may supply D (5 bases each). V was cut by 7 bases and J by 7 bases, with 8 bases left in between. This CDR3 spans 12 amino acids. Per the germline V gene, CDR1 is MDHEN and CDR2 is SYDVKM.

CDR3 residues: CASSLGHGVYSGNTIYF. The CDR3 DNA sequence: TGTGCCAGCAGCTTAGGTCACGGCGTATACTCTGGAAACACCATATATTTT. The V call is TRBV7-9, the J call TRBJ1-3, with D hard to call. The CDR3 spans 17 residues. Deletions cut 1 base from V and 0 bases from J, with 13 bases between. Germline V gene lookup returns CDR1 SEHNR and CDR2 FQNEAQ (reference sequence).

The CDR3 DNA follows: TGCAGTGCTAGAGGACAGGGTGCGGCTGGCTACACCTTC. Translation: CSARGQGAAGYTF. The V gene is TRBV20-1, the J gene TRBJ1-2; 7 nucleotides match TRBD1. The trim removed 1 base at V and 7 bases at J, leaving 6 bases unmatched. Germline V gene data show CDR1 as DFQATT and CDR2 as SNEGSKA (reference sequence). The CDR3 runs 13 residues.

This chain joins TRBV11-2 and TRBJ1-1, with D tentatively TRBD1 (6 bases). The V gene's germline CDR1 is SGHAT and CDR2 FQNNGV. V was cut by 1 base and J by 1 base, with 7 bases left in between. The CDR3 extends over 14 amino acids. DNA for the CDR3: TGTGCCAGCAGCTTAGTCAGGGGGAACACTGAAGCTTTCTTT. Residues: CASSLVRGNTEAFF.

The chain couples TRBV11-2 to TRBJ2-7; D is possibly TRBD1 or TRBD2 (6 bases each). V gave up 2 bases and J gave up 0 bases, with 11 bases separating them. CDR1 is SGHAT and CDR2 is FQNNGV in the germline V gene. The CDR3 is 15 amino acids. The CDR3 region has the DNA TGTGCCAGCAGCTTAAGGAGGGGGGACTCCTACGAGCAGTACTTC. Its protein is CASSLRRGDSYEQYF.

J is TRBJ2-3 and V is TRBV6-2 or TRBV6-3; D is possibly TRBD1 (6 bases). Germline V gene sequence: CDR1 MNHEY, CDR2 SVGEGT. This CDR3 region has 16 residues. V lost 10 bases and J lost 1, with 21 bases in between. CDR3 sequence reads: CATGYIGRGRTDTQYF. The DNA for the CDR3 is TGTGCCACCGGATATATAGGCAGGGGTCGCACAGATACGCAGTATTTT.

This rearrangement joins TRBV12-3 or TRBV12-4 to TRBJ2-1; possible D gene TRBD2, 5 bases. There are 16 residues in the CDR3. The ends were cut back, 1 base at V and 1 base at J, with 11 bases in the middle. CDR3 coding DNA: TGTGCCAGCAGTTTAGAGGACTCCCTTTCCTACAATGAGCAGTTCTTC. Translation: CASSLEDSLSYNEQFF.

Concerning this clonotype itself: One junction end does not reproduce the germline sequence, and a read error may be involved. The gene calls are TRBV6-4 and TRBJ2-2; D is unclear. Germline assignment: CDR1 MRHNA and CDR2 SNTAGT. The CDR3 has 13 amino acids. The DNA for the CDR3 is TGTGCCAACAGTGTTATTGAGGCCGGGGAGCTGTTTTTT. Translated: CANSVIEAGELFF.

The chain joins TRBV11-2 to TRBJ2-5; D possibly corresponds to TRBD2 (6 bases). Between the trimmed V and J ends, which lost 5 bases and 0 bases, there was a span of 13 bases. Per germline, CDR1 SGHAT and CDR2 FQNNGV. There are 15 residues in the CDR3. This chain's CDR3 is CASSINRGYQETQYF. CDR3 bases: TGTGCCAGCAGCATTAACCGGGGGTACCAAGAGACCCAGTACTTC.

This clonotype was seen at least ten times. V is TRBV7-2 and J is TRBJ2-1; 13 positions agree with TRBD2. Trimming at V came to 6 bases and at J to 8 bases, leaving 4 bases not matched to a gene. This CDR3 is 14 amino acids long. Germline lookup yields CDR1 SGHTA and CDR2 FQGNSA. CDR3 protein: CASRLAGGPHEQFF. The CDR3 region has the DNA TGTGCCAGCAGACTAGCGGGAGGGCCCCATGAGCAGTTCTTC.

The V and J genes are TRBV10-3 and TRBJ1-5; 12 positions match TRBD1. Germline assignment: CDR1 ENHRY and CDR2 SYGVKD. J was trimmed by 5 bases and V by 7 bases; bases with no gene match: 12. This CDR3 is 17 amino acids long. The CDR3, as DNA: TGTGCCATCAAACGCGGGACAGGGGGCAGTGGTTATCAGCCCCAGCATTTT. As protein: CAIKRGTGGSGYQPQHF.